These T cell receptor beta chains were read from a single sample in a study of shared clonotypes between healthy human individuals. Assay: immunoSEQ multiplex PCR; the TCRdb copy retains only in-frame clones and omits some. The sample shows 850,000 to 1,200,000 clones, approximately 76% of them seen only once. The sequenced sample was memory CD4+ T cells sorted from blood. The receptor set was obtained from a man aged 18 to 35 in good health. Each CDR3 is given with its conserved first and last residue. Each record gives: CDR3 length, D gene, clone size, V gene, J gene, CDR3 DNA, CDR3 protein. D genes are given only for firm matches. Where a row states a size, it is once, few, many or the class of an expanded clone; other rows omit it.

length: 13; D: -; size: -; V: TRBV7-9; J: TRBJ1-6; DNA: TGTGCCAGCAGCTTAGATTCCCGGGGAACCCTCCACTTT; CDR3: CASSLDSRGTLHF
length: 11; D: -; size: once; V: TRBV6-5; J: TRBJ2-7; DNA: TGTGCCAGCAGTTCGTTGGGAGAGCAGTACTTC; CDR3: CASSSLGEQYF
length: 14; D: TRBD1; size: once; V: TRBV7-8; J: TRBJ2-7; DNA: TGTGCCAGCAGCTTCCGACAGGGGGCCTACGAGCAGTACTTC; CDR3: CASSFRQGAYEQYF
length: 14; D: TRBD2; size: -; V: TRBV5-1; J: TRBJ2-7; DNA: TGCGCCAGCAGCTTTAGCGGGGTTGACTACGAGCAGTACTTC; CDR3: CASSFSGVDYEQYF
length: 13; D: -; size: once; V: TRBV6-6; J: TRBJ1-1; DNA: TGTGCCAGCAACACAGGGAAGAACACTGAAGCTTTCTTT; CDR3: CASNTGKNTEAFF
length: 12; D: -; size: few; V: TRBV30; J: TRBJ1-2; DNA: TGTGCCTGGAGGAAAATAGGCTATGGCTACACCTTC; CDR3: CAWRKIGYGYTF
length: 15; D: -; size: -; V: TRBV6-5; J: TRBJ2-5; DNA: TGTGCCAGCAGTTCCCGACCATCCGGTCGAGAGACCCAGTACTTC; CDR3: CASSSRPSGRETQYF
length: 14; D: -; size: -; V: TRBV30; J: TRBJ2-5; DNA: TGTGCCTGGAGTACCTACAACCTCCAAGAGACCCAGTACTTC; CDR3: CAWSTYNLQETQYF
length: 15; D: TRBD2; size: -; V: TRBV9; J: TRBJ2-1; DNA: TGTGCCAGCAGCGGCGGCGGGGGTCTAATCGGTGAGCAGTTCTTC; CDR3: CASSGGGGLIGEQFF
length: 14; D: -; size: once; V: TRBV7-3; J: TRBJ2-5; DNA: TGTGCCAGCAGCAGAGGAGGGCCTCAAGAGACCCAGTACTTC; CDR3: CASSRGGPQETQYF
length: 14; D: -; size: -; V: TRBV6-1; J: TRBJ1-2; DNA: TGTGCCAGCAGTGCGGGCTTGGAGAACTATGGCTACACCTTC; CDR3: CASSAGLENYGYTF
length: 12; D: -; size: -; V: TRBV7-3; J: TRBJ1-1; DNA: TGTGCCAGCAGCAAGGATCGAGGGGAAGCTTTCTTT; CDR3: CASSKDRGEAFF
length: 15; D: -; size: -; V: TRBV6-6; J: TRBJ2-1; DNA: TGTGCCAGCACCCTTATATCGGGCAGGGCGGCTGAGCAGTTCTTC; CDR3: CASTLISGRAAEQFF
length: 11; D: -; size: -; V: TRBV10-3; J: TRBJ1-1; DNA: TGTGCCATCAGTGGGGGGCTGGGGGCTTTCTTT; CDR3: CAISGGLGAFF
length: 13; D: -; size: -; V: TRBV6-6; J: TRBJ2-5; DNA: TGTGCCAGCAGCGCAGGGAGACAAGAGACCCAGTACTTC; CDR3: CASSAGRQETQYF
length: 14; D: TRBD2; size: -; V: TRBV5-6; J: TRBJ2-1; DNA: TGTGCCAGCAGCGGAGCGGGAGGGATCCATGAGCAGTTCTTC; CDR3: CASSGAGGIHEQFF
length: 14; D: TRBD1; size: -; V: TRBV7-9; J: TRBJ2-7; DNA: TGTGCCAGCAGCCCCCGGGACAGGCGCTACGAGCAGTACTTC; CDR3: CASSPRDRRYEQYF
length: 13; D: TRBD1; size: -; V: TRBV19; J: TRBJ1-1; DNA: TGTGCCACCTGCCCCCCCCCGGGACAGTGGGCTTTCTTT; CDR3: CATCPPPGQWAFF
length: 14; D: TRBD2; size: -; V: TRBV27; J: TRBJ2-7; DNA: TGTGCCAGCAGGCCGGGACTAGGGATCTACGAGCAGTACTTC; CDR3: CASRPGLGIYEQYF
length: 15; D: -; size: -; V: TRBV11-2; J: TRBJ2-7; DNA: TGTGCCAGCAGCCGACAGTCGGACACCACCTACGAGCAGTACTTC; CDR3: CASSRQSDTTYEQYF
length: 17; D: TRBD1; size: few; V: TRBV18; J: TRBJ1-6; DNA: TGTGCCAGCTCACCACTTGGGGCCGGGACAGGGGATTCACCCCTCCACTTT; CDR3: CASSPLGAGTGDSPLHF
length: 14; D: TRBD1; size: once; V: TRBV6-6; J: TRBJ2-4; DNA: TGTGCCAGCAGTAAAGGGACAGCCGAAAACATTCAGTACTTC; CDR3: CASSKGTAENIQYF
length: 15; D: -; size: -; V: TRBV5-6; J: TRBJ1-4; DNA: TGTGCCAGCAGCTTGGCGGACGGACGGGTTGAAAAACTGTTTTTT; CDR3: CASSLADGRVEKLFF
length: 13; D: -; size: few; V: TRBV10-3; J: TRBJ1-1; DNA: TGTGCCATCAGTGATCTAGGGGCCGCTGAAGCTTTCTTT; CDR3: CAISDLGAAEAFF
length: 14; D: TRBD1; size: -; V: TRBV11-1; J: TRBJ1-1; DNA: TGTGCCAGCAGCCTGGGACAGGGTAGTACTGAAGCTTTCTTT; CDR3: CASSLGQGSTEAFF
length: 16; D: TRBD1; size: -; V: TRBV5-6; J: TRBJ2-2; DNA: TGTGCCAGCAGTTTTACAGGGGGCCTGAACACCGGGGAGCTGTTTTTT; CDR3: CASSFTGGLNTGELFF
length: 14; D: -; size: -; V: TRBV10-3; J: TRBJ2-3; DNA: TGTGCCATCAGTGAGTCTAGACCCACAGATACGCAGTATTTT; CDR3: CAISESRPTDTQYF
length: 13; D: -; size: -; V: TRBV7-2; J: TRBJ2-3; DNA: TGTGCCAGCAGCTTAGCGGTACCGGCTACGCAGTATTTT; CDR3: CASSLAVPATQYF
length: 15; D: -; size: -; V: TRBV9; J: TRBJ2-2; DNA: TGTGCCAGCAGCGTCGGCAGGCCTAACACCGGGGAGCTGTTTTTT; CDR3: CASSVGRPNTGELFF
length: 15; D: -; size: -; V: TRBV11-2; J: TRBJ2-3; DNA: TGTGCCAGCAGCTTAGGGGGGTCTCGCACAGATACGCAGTATTTT; CDR3: CASSLGGSRTDTQYF
length: 15; D: -; size: many; V: TRBV10-1; J: TRBJ2-7; DNA: TGCGCCAGCAGTGAAATTAGGGCAGGCGTTGGCGAGCAGTACTTC; CDR3: CASSEIRAGVGEQYF
length: 17; D: -; size: few; V: TRBV6-1; J: TRBJ2-2; DNA: TGTGCCAGCAGTGGATTTGGCCCGATCCGGGGAACCGGGGAGCTGTTTTTT; CDR3: CASSGFGPIRGTGELFF
length: 14; D: TRBD2; size: -; V: TRBV18; J: TRBJ2-7; DNA: TGTGCCAGCTCACTCCTGGGACTAGCGAGCGAGCAGTACTTC; CDR3: CASSLLGLASEQYF
length: 14; D: -; size: -; V: TRBV5-1; J: TRBJ1-1; DNA: TGCGCCAGCAACCCTCTCCGGGCCAACACTGAAGCTTTCTTT; CDR3: CASNPLRANTEAFF
length: 13; D: -; size: -; V: TRBV29-1; J: TRBJ2-7; DNA: TGCAGCGCTTTATTCCGACCGATTGGGGAGCAGTACTTC; CDR3: CSALFRPIGEQYF
length: 15; D: -; size: once; V: TRBV11-2; J: TRBJ1-2; DNA: TGTGCCAGCAGCTTAGATAGCAGGAATAACTATGGCTACACCTTC; CDR3: CASSLDSRNNYGYTF
length: 15; D: -; size: -; V: TRBV30; J: TRBJ2-7; DNA: TGTGCCTGGAGTCAAATGGGACCGTTTTCCTACGAGCAGTACTTC; CDR3: CAWSQMGPFSYEQYF
length: 17; D: -; size: -; V: TRBV15; J: TRBJ2-5; DNA: TGTGCCACCAGCAGATCCACTTACCCGACGAGGCAAGAGACCCAGTACTTC; CDR3: CATSRSTYPTRQETQYF
length: 18; D: -; size: -; V: TRBV19; J: TRBJ1-2; DNA: TGTGCCAGTAGTATGCGTGGGTCGGCTCCCGCCCCCAACTATGGCTACACCTTC; CDR3: CASSMRGSAPAPNYGYTF
length: 13; D: -; size: -; V: TRBV7-7; J: TRBJ1-1; DNA: TGTGCTAGCAGCTTTTCCCGGGACACTGAAGCTTTCTTT; CDR3: CASSFSRDTEAFF
length: 14; D: TRBD2; size: once; V: TRBV9; J: TRBJ2-7; DNA: TGTGCCAGCAGCGTAGGTAGCGGGAGCTACGAGCAGTACTTC; CDR3: CASSVGSGSYEQYF
length: 12; D: -; size: once; V: TRBV29-1; J: TRBJ2-3; DNA: TGCAGCGTTCAGGGTTTCACAGATACGCAGTATTTT; CDR3: CSVQGFTDTQYF
length: 14; D: -; size: few; V: TRBV5-5; J: TRBJ2-1; DNA: TGTGCCAGCAGCTTGGCCTCACACAACAATGAGCAGTTCTTC; CDR3: CASSLASHNNEQFF
length: 14; D: -; size: -; V: TRBV7-2; J: TRBJ2-3; DNA: TGTGCCAGCAACCACAACTCTTGGTCAGATACGCAGTATTTT; CDR3: CASNHNSWSDTQYF
length: 16; D: -; size: -; V: TRBV19; J: TRBJ2-1; DNA: TGTGCCAGTGGGGATTTGGCTGGCGGAATGTACAATGAGCAGTTCTTC; CDR3: CASGDLAGGMYNEQFF
length: 13; D: TRBD1; size: -; V: TRBV2; J: TRBJ2-3; DNA: TGTGCCAGGTCCGGGACAGGGAGGGATACGCAGTATTTT; CDR3: CARSGTGRDTQYF
length: 14; D: -; size: few; V: TRBV11-2; J: TRBJ1-1; DNA: TGTGCCAGCAGCTTAGAAAACTGGAGCTCTGAAGCTTTCTTT; CDR3: CASSLENWSSEAFF
length: 15; D: TRBD1; size: -; V: TRBV6-1; J: TRBJ1-4; DNA: TGTGCCAGCAGTAGGACAGGGACGACTAATGAAAAACTGTTTTTT; CDR3: CASSRTGTTNEKLFF